The 3 T cell receptor beta chains reported below all come from one sample, sequenced in a study of cytomegalovirus exposure and HLA in healthy donors. Amplification used 60 Vbeta primers and 13 Jbeta primers. Assay used: immunoSEQ multiplex PCR; TCRdb lists only in-frame clones, some missing. The data contain roughly 100,000 clones, around 80% of them singletons. The specimen sequenced was PBMCs. The receptor set was obtained from an older woman in good health and CMV-seronegative.

The V call is TRBV7-2, the J call TRBJ1-2, with 7 bases matching TRBD1. Losses at the gene ends were 5 bases for V and 3 bases for J; bases not matched to a gene: 3. Germline V CDR1 and CDR2: SGHTA, FQGNSA. This CDR3 comprises 13 residues. CDR3 DNA sequence: TGTGCCAGCAGCGTAGACAGGGACTATGGCTACACCTTC. This gives the protein CASSVDRDYGYTF.

The chain is built from TRBV6-5 and TRBJ1-1; no definite D call. The V end lost 0 bases, the J end lost 3 bases, and 14 bases lay between the germline ends. Germline V gives CDR1 MNHEY, CDR2 SVGAGI. CDR3 length equals 16 residues. The CDR3 is CASSYSPGRRDTEAFF. CDR3 DNA sequence: TGTGCCAGCAGTTACTCTCCTGGAAGGAGGGACACTGAAGCTTTCTTT.

The V call is TRBV10-3, the J call TRBJ2-4; 7 bases match TRBD2. J lost 6 bases, V lost 4 bases, and 9 bases had no gene match. This CDR3 has 15 residues. Germline V CDR1 and CDR2: ENHRY, SYGVKD. The CDR3 region has the DNA TGTGCCATCAGTGTAAACGGAGGGAGGGGAAACATTCAGTACTTC. This sequence encodes CAISVNGGRGNIQYF.